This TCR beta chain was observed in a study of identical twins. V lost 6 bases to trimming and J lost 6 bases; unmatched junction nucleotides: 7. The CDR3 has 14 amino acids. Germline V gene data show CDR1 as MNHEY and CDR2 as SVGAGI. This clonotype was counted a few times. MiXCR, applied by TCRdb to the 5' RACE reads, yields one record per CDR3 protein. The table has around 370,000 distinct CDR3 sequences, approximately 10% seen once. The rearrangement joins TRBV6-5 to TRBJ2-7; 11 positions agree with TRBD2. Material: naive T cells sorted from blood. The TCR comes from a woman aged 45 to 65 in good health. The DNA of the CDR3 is TGTGCCAGCAGCCCAGGTACTAGCGGGAGCGAGCAGTACTTC. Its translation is CASSPGTSGSEQYF.